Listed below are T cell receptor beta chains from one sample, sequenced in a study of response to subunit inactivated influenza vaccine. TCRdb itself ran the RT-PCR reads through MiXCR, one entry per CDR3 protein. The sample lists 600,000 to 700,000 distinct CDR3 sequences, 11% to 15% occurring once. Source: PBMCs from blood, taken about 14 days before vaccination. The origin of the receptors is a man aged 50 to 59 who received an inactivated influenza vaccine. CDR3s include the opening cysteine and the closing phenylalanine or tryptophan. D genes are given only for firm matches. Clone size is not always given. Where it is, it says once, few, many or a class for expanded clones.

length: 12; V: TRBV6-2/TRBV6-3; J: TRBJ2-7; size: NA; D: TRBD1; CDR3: CASSWAGGEQYF; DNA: TGTGCCAGCAGCTGGGCAGGGGGCGAGCAGTACTTC
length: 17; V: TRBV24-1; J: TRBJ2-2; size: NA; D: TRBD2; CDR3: CATSERLAGGSTGELFF; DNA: TGTGCCACCAGTGAACGACTAGCGGGAGGGTCCACCGGGGAGCTGTTTTTT
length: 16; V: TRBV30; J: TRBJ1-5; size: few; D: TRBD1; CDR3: CAWSPRGLGGNQPQHF; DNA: TGTGCCTGGAGTCCCAGGGGGCTCGGTGGCAATCAGCCCCAGCATTTT
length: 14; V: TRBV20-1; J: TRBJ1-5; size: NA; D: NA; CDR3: CSATTGWRNQPQHF; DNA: TGCAGTGCTACCACAGGTTGGCGCAATCAGCCCCAGCATTTT
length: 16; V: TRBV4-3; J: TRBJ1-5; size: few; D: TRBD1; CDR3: CASSQEGQGGNQPQHF; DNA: TGCGCCAGCAGCCAAGAAGGGCAGGGGGGCAATCAGCCCCAGCATTTT
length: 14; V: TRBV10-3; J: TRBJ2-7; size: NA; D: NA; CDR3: CAISQGSASYEQYF; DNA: TGTGCCATCAGCCAGGGATCCGCCTCCTACGAGCAGTACTTC
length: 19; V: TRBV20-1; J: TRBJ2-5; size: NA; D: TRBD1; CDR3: CSARAPGTGGAVRRETQYF; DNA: TGCAGTGCTAGAGCCCCCGGGACAGGGGGCGCAGTACGGCGGGAGACCCAGTACTTC
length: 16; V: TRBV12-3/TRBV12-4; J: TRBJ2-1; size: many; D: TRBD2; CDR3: CASSPGGVTYYNEQFF; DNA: TGTGCCAGCAGCCCTGGGGGGGTTACCTACTACAATGAGCAGTTCTTC
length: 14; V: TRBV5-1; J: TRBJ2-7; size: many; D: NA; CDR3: CASSVTSTTYEQYF; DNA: TGCGCCAGCAGCGTCACTAGCACCACCTACGAGCAGTACTTC
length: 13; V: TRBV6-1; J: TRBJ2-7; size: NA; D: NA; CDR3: CASSPWAEYEQYF; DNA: TGTGCCAGCAGCCCATGGGCCGAGTACGAGCAGTACTTC
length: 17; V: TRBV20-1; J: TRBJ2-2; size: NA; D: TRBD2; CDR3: CSATRLAGGANTGELFF; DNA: TGCAGTGCTACTCGGCTAGCGGGAGGGGCGAACACCGGGGAGCTGTTTTTT
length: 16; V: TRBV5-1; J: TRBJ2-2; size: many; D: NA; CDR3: CASSLVAVSPTGELFF; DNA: TGCGCCAGCAGCTTGGTCGCGGTTTCTCCCACCGGGGAGCTGTTTTTT